The T cell receptor (beta chain) described here comes from a study of T-cell reconstitution after alpha-beta-depleted transplantation in children. CDR3 length equals 16 residues. V was pared by 0 bases and J by 0 bases, with 1 base of the junction left unmatched. Per germline, CDR1 SGHRS and CDR2 YFSETQ. Unique molecular identifiers tagged the TCRbeta library. TCRdb recomputed calls from the PCR reads with MiXCR, one row per CDR3 protein. The repertoire holds about a million distinct CDR3 sequences, roughly 29% seen once, with around 30% in the top ten. The genes are TRBV5-1 and TRBJ2-1; 9 bases are shared with TRBD1. Specimen: PBMCs, mostly from graft donor cells, collected 360 days after TCRalphabeta/CD19-depleted stem cell transplant. This TCR came from a boy less than two years old who had a stem cell transplant for SCID, so the T cells may come from the graft donor. Here the CDR3 DNA reads TGCGCCAGCAGCTTGGGACAGGGGGTCTCCTACAATGAGCAGTTCTTC. Amino acid sequence: CASSLGQGVSYNEQFF.